This T cell receptor (beta chain) comes out of a study of T cells in Graves' hyperthyroidism and ophthalmopathy. The CDR3 is 11 residues long. Trimming cost V 10 bases and J 2 bases, with 9 bases left between them. The germline gives CDR1 MNHEY, CDR2 SVGEGT. The CDR3 regions of TCR beta were amplified from RNA transcripts. First-round RT-PCR targeting the TCR CDR3 was performed with the HTBI primer set. TCRdb fed the multiplex PCR reads into MiXCR, producing one record per CDR3 protein. Counted here are about 350,000 distinct CDR3 sequences, around a sixth occurring once; the ten biggest clones make up about a sixth. This clonotype was counted many times.

The sequence was collected from a woman aged 40 to 50 with Graves' ophthalmopathy. What was sequenced was blood. The gene calls are TRBV6-2 or TRBV6-3 and TRBJ2-7; no clear D. The CDR3 protein is CATIQAYEQYF. CDR3 DNA: TGTGCCACCATCCAGGCCTACGAGCAGTACTTC.